Below, 25 T cell receptor beta chains from the same sample are listed, as sequenced in a study of long-term antiretroviral therapy in people with HIV. Researchers report immunoSEQ v3.0 was run at survey level. TCRdb keeps only in-frame clones here, not all; method: immunoSEQ multiplex PCR. The sample records under 30,000 clones, almost 80% being singletons. Specimen: unsorted PBMCs, collected 2.1 years after starting antiretroviral therapy. Receptors originate from a man under 40 with HIV.

The chain recombines TRBV30 with TRBJ2-1; 10 bases match TRBD1. J lost 3 bases, V lost 3 bases, and 14 bases had no gene match. The CDR3 covers 18 residues. Germline CDR1 is GTSNPN and CDR2 is SVGIG (reference sequence). Here the CDR3 DNA reads TGTGCCTGGAGCGCTGGTGGTGCCGGGACAGGGGTCTACAATGAGCAGTTCTTC. Its translation: CAWSAGGAGTGVYNEQFF.

V is TRBV5-1 and J is TRBJ2-7, with D perhaps TRBD1 (5 bases). Trimming removed 0 bases at V and 2 bases at J, with 12 bases between. The CDR3 extends over 15 amino acids. Germline lookup yields CDR1 SGHRS and CDR2 YFSETQ. The DNA of the CDR3 is TGCGCCAGCAGCTTGGGGCAGGGTACGACCTACGAGCAGTACTTC. Protein: CASSLGQGTTYEQYF.

J is TRBJ1-6 and V is TRBV6-6; the D gene is possibly TRBD1 (5 bases). The CDR3 is 16 amino acids. The V gene's germline CDR1 is MNHNY and CDR2 SVGAGI (reference sequence). The V end lost 6 bases, the J end lost 7 bases, and 19 bases lay between the germline ends. Here the CDR3 reads CASSTHDGGTNSPLHF. The DNA of the CDR3 is TGTGCCAGCAGCACCCACGACGGGGGGACCAATTCACCCCTCCACTTT.

The chain carries TRBV18 and TRBJ1-1, with 7 bases lining up with TRBD1. V lost 1 base, J lost 3 bases, and 8 bases stayed unmatched. Germline CDR1 and CDR2: KGHSH and LQKENI. The CDR3 totals 16 residues. As DNA, the CDR3 is TGTGCCAGCTCACCACGAAGCAGGGGGAAGGACACTGAAGCTTTCTTT. Its translation is CASSPRSRGKDTEAFF.

The V and J genes are TRBV29-1 and TRBJ1-2, with D hard to call. The CDR3 consists of 10 residues. The germline gives CDR1 SQVTM, CDR2 ANQGSEA. V gave up 3 bases and J gave up 6 bases, with 5 bases separating them. DNA for the CDR3: TGCAGCGTTGATTCAAATGGCTACACCTTC. It yields the protein CSVDSNGYTF.

The sample holds one count of this clone. This chain joins TRBV18 and TRBJ2-5, with TRBD1 matching over 7 bases. CDR3 length equals 14 residues. V lost 2 bases to trimming and J lost 1 base; unmatched junction nucleotides: 1. CDR1 is KGHSH and CDR2 is LQKENI in the germline V gene. CDR3 region: CASSPKGAQETQYF. DNA for the CDR3: TGTGCCAGCTCACCAAAGGGGGCCCAAGAGACCCAGTACTTC.

This clone has only one observation. The gene calls are TRBV11-1 and TRBJ1-5; the D is unclear. Trimming left V 5 bases short and J 15 bases short, with 5 bases between. Germline V gene lookup returns CDR1 SGHAT and CDR2 FQDESV (reference sequence). CDR3 length: 8 amino acids. The CDR3 is CASSPGHF. The CDR3 coding sequence is TGTGCCAGCAGCCCCGGGCATTTT.

This chain links TRBV5-6 with TRBJ2-2; D may be TRBD1 or TRBD2 (5 bases each). The V end was cut by 1 base, the J end by 1 base, with 17 bases between. CDR3 length equals 18 residues. Germline assignment: CDR1 SGHDT and CDR2 YYEEEE. The CDR3 DNA follows: TGTGCCAGCAGCTTGTCTTTGGAGTGGGGGAAGAACACCGGGGAGCTGTTTTTT. This translates into CASSLSLEWGKNTGELFF.

J is TRBJ2-7 and V is TRBV9; 7 nucleotides agree with TRBD1. CDR1 SGDLS and CDR2 YYNGEE come from the germline V gene. CDR3 size: 14 residues. Trimming at V came to 3 bases and at J to 3 bases, leaving 6 bases not matched to a gene. DNA of the CDR3: TGTGCCAGCAGCGCAGGGGGTGGGGGCTACGAGCAGTACTTC. The encoded protein is CASSAGGGGYEQYF.

The chain uses TRBV15 and TRBJ2-5; perhaps TRBD1 as D (5 bases). This CDR3 spans 13 amino acids. Trimming pared 2 bases from V and 5 bases from J, leaving 9 bases between. CDR1 is LNHNV, CDR2 YYDKDF, per germline (reference sequence). CDR3 coding DNA: TGTGCCACCAGCAGACAGGGTGAGGAGACCCAGTACTTC. This codes for CATSRQGEETQYF.

The V and J genes are TRBV5-1 and TRBJ2-7, with TRBD1 matching over 7 bases. The germline gives CDR1 SGHRS, CDR2 YFSETQ. There are 13 residues in the CDR3. Trimming cost V 4 bases and J 4 bases; bases outside gene matches: 5. The CDR3 loop reads CASSPEGAYEQYF. The CDR3 nucleotides are TGCGCCAGCAGCCCCGAGGGGGCGTACGAGCAGTACTTC.

The chain employs TRBV18 and TRBJ2-2; tentatively, D is TRBD1 (6 bases). Germline loops: CDR1 KGHSH, CDR2 LQKENI. V lost 0 bases to trimming and J lost 1 base, with 9 bases between them. CDR3 size: 16 residues. DNA for the CDR3: TGTGCCAGCTCACCACCTTTGGGACAGAACACCGGGGAGCTGTTTTTT. Its translation is CASSPPLGQNTGELFF.

This clone showed up just once. The V gene is TRBV11-2, the J gene TRBJ2-5, with 11 positions matching TRBD2. Trimming cost V 3 bases and J 4 bases; bases outside gene matches: 7. From germline, CDR1 is SGHAT and CDR2 FQNNGV. This CDR3 has 16 residues. CDR3 loop: CASSFGLAGGRETQYF. CDR3 nucleotide sequence: TGTGCCAGCAGCTTTGGGTTAGCGGGGGGGCGAGAGACCCAGTACTTC. Based on the CDR3 plus reference TRBV11-2 and TRBJ2-5, the full variable domain is EAGVAQSPRYKIIEKRQSVAFWCNPISGHATLYWYQQILGQGPKLLIQFQNNGVVDDSQLPKDRFSAERLKGVDSTLKIQPAKLEDSAVYLCASSFGLAGGRETQYFGPGTRLLVL.

This clone is categorized as medium-sized. This rearrangement joins TRBV28 to TRBJ2-7; 7 nucleotides match TRBD2. CDR3 length equals 14 residues. V lost 5 bases to trimming and J lost 3 bases; unmatched junction nucleotides: 7. CDR1 is MDHEN and CDR2 is SYDVKM in the germline V gene. The DNA of the CDR3 is TGTGCCAGCAGTCTCGCGGGAGAGGGCTACGAGCAGTACTTC. Protein sequence: CASSLAGEGYEQYF.

The genes are TRBV7-8 and TRBJ2-5, with TRBD1 identical over 8 bases. V shed 5 bases, J shed 5 bases, and the junction held 10 bases outside the gene matches. Per the germline V gene, CDR1 is SGHVS and CDR2 is FQNEAQ. This CDR3 spans 15 amino acids. The CDR3 DNA reads TGTGCCAGCAGCCCCTTAGTGGGGACAGGCGAGACCCAGTACTTC. Protein: CASSPLVGTGETQYF.

The CDR3 nucleotides are TGCGCCAGCAGCTTGGCCATGCGTGACGAAAAACTGTTTTTT. Its protein is CASSLAMRDEKLFF. The chain joins TRBV5-1 to TRBJ1-4; D unclear. The CDR3 spans 14 residues. V was cut by 0 bases and J by 8 bases, with 11 bases left in between. The germline V gene encodes CDR1 SGHRS and CDR2 YFSETQ.

The rearrangement uses TRBV30 and TRBJ2-5; the D gene could be TRBD1 or TRBD2 (5 bases each). Trimming left V 5 bases short and J 5 bases short, with 18 bases between. Germline CDR1 and CDR2: GTSNPN and SVGIG (reference sequence). The CDR3 sequence is 14 residues long. The CDR3 bases are TGTGCCTGGGACCACGGGGCTTCGGTCGAGACCCAGTACTTC. As protein: CAWDHGASVETQYF.

The chain joins TRBV11-2 to TRBJ2-2; maybe TRBD1 (6 bases). Germline CDR1 is SGHAT and CDR2 is FQNNGV. The CDR3 length is 16 residues. The ends were cut back, 6 bases at V and 7 bases at J, with 21 bases in the middle. The CDR3 bases are TGTGCCAGCAGGTCCCTCAGGGGTCGTCGGAGCGGGGAGCTGTTTTTT. Translated, it gives CASRSLRGRRSGELFF.

This clone has just a few counts. The chain is built from TRBV27 and TRBJ1-2; 7 positions match TRBD1. There are 13 residues in the CDR3. Germline V CDR1 and CDR2: MNHEY, SMNVEV (reference sequence). Trimming cost V 8 bases and J 5 bases; bases outside gene matches: 8. This CDR3 reads CASRQGGKYGYTF. DNA of the CDR3: TGTGCCAGCCGACAGGGAGGGAAGTATGGCTACACCTTC.

The chain employs TRBV6-4 and TRBJ2-2; no clear D. Germline assignment: CDR1 MRHNA and CDR2 SNTAGT. The CDR3 is made up of 13 amino acids. V was pared by 2 bases and J by 0 bases, with 1 base between. CDR3: CASSDTNTGELFF. The CDR3 coding sequence is TGTGCCAGCAGTGACACGAACACCGGGGAGCTGTTTTTT.

Only a few counts were recorded for this clone. Other DNA variants within this sample encode the same CDR3. The J gene is TRBJ2-2, the V gene TRBV28; D gene unclear. From germline, CDR1 is MDHEN and CDR2 SYDVKM. V was shortened by 5 bases and J by 5 bases, with 9 bases between the two germline ends. The CDR3 is 13 amino acids. The CDR3 spells CASSPRGTGELFF. CDR3 nucleotide sequence: TGTGCCAGCAGTCCTCGCGGAACCGGGGAGCTGTTTTTT.

The gene calls are TRBV28 and TRBJ2-3; D might be TRBD2 (5 bases). CDR3 size: 13 residues. Germline V gene sequence: CDR1 MDHEN, CDR2 SYDVKM. The CDR3 sequence is CAVAGSHTDTQYF. The CDR3 nucleotides read TGTGCGGTCGCGGGTTCCCACACAGATACGCAGTATTTT.

The chain links TRBV27 to TRBJ1-2; maybe TRBD1 (5 bases). Germline loops: CDR1 MNHEY, CDR2 SMNVEV (reference sequence). V lost 2 bases and J lost 0, with 16 bases in between. CDR3 length equals 17 residues. The CDR3 sequence is CASSLRQGGVSNYGYTF. Here the CDR3 DNA reads TGTGCCAGCAGTTTAAGGCAGGGCGGAGTTTCTAACTATGGCTACACCTTC.

Here the CDR3 reads CASSPLRATGELFF. Here the CDR3 DNA reads TGTGCCAGCTCACCACTGAGGGCCACCGGGGAGCTGTTTTTT. V is TRBV18 and J is TRBJ2-2, with D possibly matching TRBD2 (5 bases). The germline V and J ends were trimmed by 1 base and 4 bases, with 7 bases remaining between them. The CDR3 runs to 14 residues. Germline V CDR1 and CDR2: KGHSH, LQKENI.

The J gene is TRBJ2-1, the V gene TRBV10-3; 8 bases align to TRBD1. Losses at the gene ends were 4 bases for V and 7 bases for J; bases not matched to a gene: 3. Germline V CDR1 and CDR2: ENHRY, SYGVKD. This CDR3 spans 13 amino acids. In DNA form, the CDR3 reads TGTGCCATCAGTGTGGACAGGGCTAATGAGCAGTTCTTC. This gives the protein CAISVDRANEQFF.